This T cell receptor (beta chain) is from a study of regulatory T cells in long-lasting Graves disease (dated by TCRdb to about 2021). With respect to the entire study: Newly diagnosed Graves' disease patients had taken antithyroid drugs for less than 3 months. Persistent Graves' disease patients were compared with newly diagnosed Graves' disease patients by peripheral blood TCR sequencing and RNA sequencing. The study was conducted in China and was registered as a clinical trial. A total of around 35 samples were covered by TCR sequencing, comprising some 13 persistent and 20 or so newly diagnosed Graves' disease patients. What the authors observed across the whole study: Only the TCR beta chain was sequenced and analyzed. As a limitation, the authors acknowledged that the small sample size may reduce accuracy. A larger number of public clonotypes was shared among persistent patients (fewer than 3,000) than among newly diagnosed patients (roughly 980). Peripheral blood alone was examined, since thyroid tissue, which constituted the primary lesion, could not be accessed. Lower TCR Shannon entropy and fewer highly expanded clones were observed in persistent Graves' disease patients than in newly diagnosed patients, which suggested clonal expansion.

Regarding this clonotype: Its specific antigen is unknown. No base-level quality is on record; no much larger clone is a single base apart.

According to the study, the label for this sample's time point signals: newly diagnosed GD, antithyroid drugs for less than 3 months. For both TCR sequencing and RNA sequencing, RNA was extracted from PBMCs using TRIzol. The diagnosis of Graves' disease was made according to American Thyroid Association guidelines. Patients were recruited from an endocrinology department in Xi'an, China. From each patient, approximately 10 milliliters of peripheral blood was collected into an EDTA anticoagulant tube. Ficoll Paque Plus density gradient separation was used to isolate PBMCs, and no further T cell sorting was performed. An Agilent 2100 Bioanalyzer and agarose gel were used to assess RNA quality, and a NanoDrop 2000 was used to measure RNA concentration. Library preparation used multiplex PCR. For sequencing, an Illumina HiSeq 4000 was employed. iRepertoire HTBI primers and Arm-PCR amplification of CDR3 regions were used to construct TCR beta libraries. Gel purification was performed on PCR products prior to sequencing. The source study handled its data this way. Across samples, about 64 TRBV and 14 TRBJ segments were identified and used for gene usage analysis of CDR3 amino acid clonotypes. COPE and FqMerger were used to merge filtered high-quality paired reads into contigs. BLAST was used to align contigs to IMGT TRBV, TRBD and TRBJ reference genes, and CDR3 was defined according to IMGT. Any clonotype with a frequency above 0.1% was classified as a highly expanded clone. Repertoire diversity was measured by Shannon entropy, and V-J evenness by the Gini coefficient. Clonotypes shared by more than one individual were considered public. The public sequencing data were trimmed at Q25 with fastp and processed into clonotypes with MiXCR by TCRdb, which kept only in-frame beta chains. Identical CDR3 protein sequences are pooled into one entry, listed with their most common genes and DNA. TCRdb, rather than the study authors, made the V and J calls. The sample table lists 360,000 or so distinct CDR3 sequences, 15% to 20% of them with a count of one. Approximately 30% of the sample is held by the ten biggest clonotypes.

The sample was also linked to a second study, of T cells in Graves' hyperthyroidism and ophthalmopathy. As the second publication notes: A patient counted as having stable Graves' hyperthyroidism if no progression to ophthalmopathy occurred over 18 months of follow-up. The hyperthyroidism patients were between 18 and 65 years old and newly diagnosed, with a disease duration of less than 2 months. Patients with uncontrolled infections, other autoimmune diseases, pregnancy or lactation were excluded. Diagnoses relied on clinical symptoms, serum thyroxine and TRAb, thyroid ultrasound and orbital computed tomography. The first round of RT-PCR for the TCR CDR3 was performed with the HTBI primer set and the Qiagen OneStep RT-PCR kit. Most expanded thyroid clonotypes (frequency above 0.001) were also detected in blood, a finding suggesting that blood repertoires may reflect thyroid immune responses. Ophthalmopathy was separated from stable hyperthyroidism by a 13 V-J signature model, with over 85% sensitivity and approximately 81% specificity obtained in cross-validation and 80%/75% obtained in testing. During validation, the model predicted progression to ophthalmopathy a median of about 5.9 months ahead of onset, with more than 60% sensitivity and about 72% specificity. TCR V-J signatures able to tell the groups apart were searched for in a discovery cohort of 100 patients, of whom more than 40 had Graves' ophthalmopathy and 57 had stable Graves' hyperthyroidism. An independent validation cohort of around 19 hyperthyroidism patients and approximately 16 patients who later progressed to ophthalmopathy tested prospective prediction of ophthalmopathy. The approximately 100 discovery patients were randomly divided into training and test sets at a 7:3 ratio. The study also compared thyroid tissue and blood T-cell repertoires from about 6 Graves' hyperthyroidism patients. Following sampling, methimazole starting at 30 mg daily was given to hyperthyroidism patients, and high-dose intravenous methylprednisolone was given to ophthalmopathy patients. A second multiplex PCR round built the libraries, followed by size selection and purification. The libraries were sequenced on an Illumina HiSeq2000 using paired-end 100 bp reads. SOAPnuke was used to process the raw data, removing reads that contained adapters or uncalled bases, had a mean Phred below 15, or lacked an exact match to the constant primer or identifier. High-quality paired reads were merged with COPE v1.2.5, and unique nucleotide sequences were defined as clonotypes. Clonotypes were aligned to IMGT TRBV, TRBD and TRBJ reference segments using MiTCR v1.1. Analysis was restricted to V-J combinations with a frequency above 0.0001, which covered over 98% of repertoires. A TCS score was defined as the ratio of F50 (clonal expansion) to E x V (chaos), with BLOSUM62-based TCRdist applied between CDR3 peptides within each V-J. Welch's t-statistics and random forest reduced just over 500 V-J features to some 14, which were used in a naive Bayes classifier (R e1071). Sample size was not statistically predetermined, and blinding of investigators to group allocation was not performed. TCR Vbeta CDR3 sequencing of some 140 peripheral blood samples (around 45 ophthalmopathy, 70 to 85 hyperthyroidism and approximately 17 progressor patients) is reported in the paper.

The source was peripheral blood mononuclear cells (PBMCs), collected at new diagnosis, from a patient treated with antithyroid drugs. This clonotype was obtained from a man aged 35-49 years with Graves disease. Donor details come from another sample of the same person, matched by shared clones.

The CDR3 region has the sequence CASSQDPRQGSIHGELFF. The DNA reads TGTGCCAGCAGCCAAGACCCCCGACAGGGTAGTATTCACGGGGAGCTGTTTTTT. Rearrangement joined TRBV3-1 to TRBJ2-2; 7 of the junction bases match TRBD1. CDR1 is given as LGHDT and CDR2 as YNNKEL, both from the germline V gene (reference sequence). Germline trimming: 0 bases from V, 7 bases from J; junction bases outside gene matches: 14. From the cysteine through the phenylalanine, the CDR3 covers 18 amino acids. The only DNA kept is the CDR3, 54 bases in frame from the first base. Here the CDR3 is joined to the reference TRBV3-1 and TRBJ2-2 genes, and the full variable domain is: DTAVSQTPKYLVTQMGNDKSIKCEQNLGHDTMYWYKQDSKKFLKIMFSYNNKELIINETVPNRFSPKSPDKAHLNLHINSLELGDSAVYFCASSQDPRQGSIHGELFFGEGSRLTVL.